This TCR beta chain was captured by sequencing in a study of response to subunit inactivated influenza vaccine. One entry per CDR3 protein, called by TCRdb with MiXCR from the RT-PCR reads. The sample has 180,000 or so distinct CDR3 sequences, 9.5% to 15% seen once. Germline lookup yields CDR1 MDHEN and CDR2 SYDVKM. The CDR3 runs 14 residues. The ends lost 5 bases at V and 6 bases at J; junction bases unmatched: 5. These same records also appear under a second study, on T cells expressing NK-cell markers. That paper adds: 5'RACE template switching built TCR beta cDNA with unique molecular identifiers. Beta-chain profiling covered CD3+CD56+NKG2C+, CD3+CD56+NKG2C- and CD3+CD56-NKG2C+ sorted subsets. HCMV seropositivity characterized most of the eight sequenced donors, and seronegativity one. The CD3+CD56-NKG2C+ fraction of a handful of donors was likewise dominated by these clonotypes.

The sample in question was CD8+ T cells sorted from PBMCs, obtained 11 to 12 days after vaccination. This sequence was found in a man aged 50-60 years who received an inactivated influenza vaccine. The chain combines TRBV28 with TRBJ2-7; TRBD2 matches at 12 bases. The CDR3 region is CASSILAGGGEQYF. CDR3 nucleotide sequence: TGTGCCAGCAGTATACTAGCGGGGGGAGGCGAGCAGTACTTC.